The sequence of this T cell receptor (beta chain) was determined in a study of cytotoxic CD8 clonotypes in ibrutinib-treated CLL (dated by TCRdb to the early 2020s). Regarding the complete study: The cohort was composed of ten to eleven relapsed/refractory and 15 treatment-naive patients; IGHV unmutated status was identified in approximately 17 patients. Responses were partial in 24 patients and complete in 2; after median about 5.5 years follow-up, about 14 stayed in remission and approximately twelve progressed. Cryopreserved peripheral blood mononuclear cells were obtained prior to treatment, at the time of response, and at either disease progression or sustained remission. Every remission and progressive disease sample was obtained while ibrutinib was still being received by the patients. The response samples were drawn at a median of 12 months into treatment, with a range of roughly 6 to 36 months. Samples averaged roughly 260,000 productive templates and tens of thousands of productive rearrangements. Of the roughly 86 people in the trial, 25 to 30 had longitudinal samples available. What the authors observed across the whole study: Lymph node repertoires were not examined, and the timing of sampling was not matched between patients in sustained remission and those whose disease progressed. Public clonotypes were rare and either contracted or stayed stable during treatment, and the rise in clonality at ibrutinib response reflected the expansion of private clonotypes. At baseline, clonality was higher than in age-matched healthy donors and showed a strong correlation with circulating CD8+ T-cell counts. At ibrutinib response clonality went up, during sustained remission it held steady, and at progression it dropped back toward baseline.

The meaning of the sample's time point label: about 11 months on ibrutinib. Roughly 2 micrograms of genomic DNA were extracted from cryopreserved PBMCs for TCR beta library preparation. Longitudinal blood samples from CLL patients on ibrutinib monotherapy underwent high-throughput TCR beta sequencing. The patients took part in an open-label, single-center phase 2 trial of ibrutinib monotherapy. From a lookup of the germline V gene (reference sequence), CDR1 and CDR2 are LNHDA and SQIVND. The CDR3 goes from the cysteine to the phenylalanine over 14 residues. Only CDR3 DNA is held: 42 bases, read in frame from base 1. V is shortened by 3 bases, J by 12 bases, and the region joining them spans 18 bases. About this clone itself: It lacks a known antigen. No per-base quality is available; no much larger clone lies one base away.

A MiSeq instrument was used for deep resolution sequencing, which targeted depths ranging from 1 in 1 million up to 1 in 200,000 T cells, with coverage averaging 10x for each clonotype. The immunoSEQ hsTCRB Kit was used to generate TCR beta libraries. In the source study's methods: Data were analyzed with ImmunoSEQ Data Assistant and ImmunoSEQ Analyzer, with V, D and J genes assigned per IMGT definitions. Clonality was computed as one minus normalized Shannon entropy of productive rearrangement frequencies, ranging from 0 to 1. Only overrepresented clonotypes making up at least 0.05% of the repertoire of each patient were included in the public clonotype analysis. Some 13 age-matched healthy donor repertoires from immuneACCESS served as clonality controls. TCRdb retrieved this table from immuneACCESS and kept in-frame rearrangements only. Not all clones are present; in checked studies, unresolved V genes account for under half, and no reason is known for the remainder. The D gene and trimming were derived from the DNA, and the V and J assignments and clone size from that table. Across this sample there are about 68,000 clones, with around two thirds seen only once. Roughly 5.9% of the sample lies in the top ten.

The source was PBMCs, collected after 12 months of ibrutinib treatment. The clonotype comes from a human donor with chronic lymphocytic leukemia. The V and J segments used are TRBV19 and TRBJ1-5, and possibly TRBD1, on 6 matching bases. The nucleotide sequence is given as TGTGCCAGTAGTATCGGGTTTGGGGGGCCGAACCAGCATTTT. Its product reads: CASSIGFGGPNQHF.